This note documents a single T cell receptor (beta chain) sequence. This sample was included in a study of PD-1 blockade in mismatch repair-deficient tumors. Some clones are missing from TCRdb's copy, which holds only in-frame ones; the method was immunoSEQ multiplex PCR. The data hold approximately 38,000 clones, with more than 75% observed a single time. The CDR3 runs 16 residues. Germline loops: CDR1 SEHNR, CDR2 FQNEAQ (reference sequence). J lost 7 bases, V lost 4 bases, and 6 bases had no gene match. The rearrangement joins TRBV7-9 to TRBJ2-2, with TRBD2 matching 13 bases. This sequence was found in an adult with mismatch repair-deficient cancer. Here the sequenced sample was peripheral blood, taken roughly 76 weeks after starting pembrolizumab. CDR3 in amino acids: CASSSGTSGTGGELFF. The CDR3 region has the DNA TGTGCCAGCAGCTCGGGGACTAGCGGGACCGGCGGGGAGCTGTTTTTT.